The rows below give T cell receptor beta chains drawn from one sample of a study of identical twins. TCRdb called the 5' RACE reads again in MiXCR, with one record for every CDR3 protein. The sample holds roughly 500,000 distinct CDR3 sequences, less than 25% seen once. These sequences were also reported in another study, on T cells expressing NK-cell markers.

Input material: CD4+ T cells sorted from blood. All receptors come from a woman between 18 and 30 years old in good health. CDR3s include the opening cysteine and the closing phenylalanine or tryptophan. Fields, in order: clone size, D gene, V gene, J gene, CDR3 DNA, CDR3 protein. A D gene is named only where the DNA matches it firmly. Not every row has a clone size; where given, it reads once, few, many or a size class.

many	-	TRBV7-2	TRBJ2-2	TGTGCCAGCAGCCCGCAGCTGAACACCGGGGAGCTGTTTTTT	CASSPQLNTGELFF
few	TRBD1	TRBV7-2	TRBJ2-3	TGTGCCAGCAGCTTGTCCGGGACAGGGCAGTATTTT	CASSLSGTGQYF
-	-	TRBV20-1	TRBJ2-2	TGCAGTGCCACGGGTGCGGGGTCCACCGGGGAGCTGTTTTTT	CSATGAGSTGELFF
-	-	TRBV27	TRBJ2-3	TGTGCCAGCGGCCGGGCAAGCACAGATACGCAGTATTTT	CASGRASTDTQYF
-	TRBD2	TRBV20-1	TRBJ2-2	TGCAGTGCAACAACTAGCGGGAGGGGTACCGGGGAGCTGTTTTTT	CSATTSGRGTGELFF
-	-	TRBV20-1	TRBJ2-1	TGCAGTGCTCCTGCCGGGACTGGTTACAATGAGCAGTTCTTC	CSAPAGTGYNEQFF
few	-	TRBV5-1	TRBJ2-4	TGCGCCAGCAGTCCAAGGGGAGAGGGCATTCAGTACTTC	CASSPRGEGIQYF
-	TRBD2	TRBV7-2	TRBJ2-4	TGTGCCAGCAGTCCCGGGGGGGGGGGCATTCAGTACTTC	CASSPGGGGIQYF
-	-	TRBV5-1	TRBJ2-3	TGCGCCAGCAGCTTTGAACTAGCAGGGGGGAATACGCAGTATTTT	CASSFELAGGNTQYF
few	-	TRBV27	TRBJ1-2	TGTGCCAGCAGGCCGGACAGATGGGCTGGCTACACCTTC	CASRPDRWAGYTF
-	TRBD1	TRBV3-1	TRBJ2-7	TGTGCCAGCAGCCGAGGGGACAGCTCCTACGAGCAGTACTTC	CASSRGDSSYEQYF
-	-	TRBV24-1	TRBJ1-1	TGTGCCACCAGTGCAGGTGGTGAAGCTTTCTTT	CATSAGGEAFF
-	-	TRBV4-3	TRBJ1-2	TGCGCCAGCAGCCAAGATCGGAGACGGCTTGGCTACACCTTC	CASSQDRRRLGYTF
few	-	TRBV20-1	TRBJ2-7	TGCAGTGCTACGGGGACACTAGCGACTCTCTACGAGCAGTACTTC	CSATGTLATLYEQYF
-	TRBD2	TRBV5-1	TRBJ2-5	TGCGCCAGCAGCCCCAGCGGGAGAGCGGAGACCCAGTACTTC	CASSPSGRAETQYF
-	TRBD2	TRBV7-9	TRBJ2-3	TGTGCCAGCAGCCCTCGGGGGGTCACAGATACGCAGTATTTT	CASSPRGVTDTQYF
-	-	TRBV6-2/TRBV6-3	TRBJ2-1	TGTGCCAGCAGTTCCCATAAGATGACCTACAATGAGCAGTTCTTC	CASSSHKMTYNEQFF
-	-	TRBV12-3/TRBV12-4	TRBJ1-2	TGTGCCAGCAGACGGCCAGGAGGAGGCTACACCTTC	CASRRPGGGYTF
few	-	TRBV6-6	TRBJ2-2	TGTGCCAGCAGGGGGCCCGGGGAGCTGTTTTTT	CASRGPGELFF
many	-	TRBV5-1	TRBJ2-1	TGCGCCAGCAGCCTAGGAGCTTACAATGAGCAGTTCTTC	CASSLGAYNEQFF
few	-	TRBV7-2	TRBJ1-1	TGTGCCAGCAGCTTAGCGGGAAGGGGGGACACTGAAGCTTTCTTT	CASSLAGRGDTEAFF
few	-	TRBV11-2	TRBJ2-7	TGTGCCAGCAGCTTAGTATCCGGGATCCCCCCTTACGAGCAGTACTTC	CASSLVSGIPPYEQYF
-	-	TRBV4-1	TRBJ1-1	TGCGCCAGCAGCCCTGTGACGGTGACGAACACTGAAGCTTTCTTT	CASSPVTVTNTEAFF
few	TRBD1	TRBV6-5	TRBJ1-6	TGTGCCAGCAGTTACTCTGAACAGGGGAATTCACCCCTCCACTTT	CASSYSEQGNSPLHF
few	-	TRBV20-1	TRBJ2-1	TGCAGTGCTAGGATAACAGGATCTGGTGAGCAGTTCTTC	CSARITGSGEQFF
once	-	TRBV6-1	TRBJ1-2	TGTGCCAGCAGGACACTTGGGACGGGTTATGGCTACACCTTC	CASRTLGTGYGYTF
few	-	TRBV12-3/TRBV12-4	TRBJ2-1	TGTGCCAGCAGTCTCCGGGACCGAGGGTCCAATGAGCAGTTCTTC	CASSLRDRGSNEQFF
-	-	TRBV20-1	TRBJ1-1	TGCAGTGCTAGAGATGGAGGGAGGAACACTGAAGCTTTCTTT	CSARDGGRNTEAFF
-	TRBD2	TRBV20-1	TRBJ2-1	TGCAGTGCGCGGGGGGGCGATATGTACAATGAGCAGTTCTTC	CSARGGDMYNEQFF
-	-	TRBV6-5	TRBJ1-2	TGTGCCAGCAGTTATGGTCTCTCAGGGTTTGGCTACACCTTC	CASSYGLSGFGYTF
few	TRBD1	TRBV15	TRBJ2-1	TGTGCCACCAGCACGGACAGGGGGCAATATGAGCAGTTCTTC	CATSTDRGQYEQFF
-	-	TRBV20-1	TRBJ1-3	TGCAGTGCTAATAAAGGAAACACCATATATTTT	CSANKGNTIYF
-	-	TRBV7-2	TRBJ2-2	TGTGCCAGCAGCTCGACTAGTTTAGGGCCCGGGGAGCTGTTTTTT	CASSSTSLGPGELFF
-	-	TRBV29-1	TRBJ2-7	TGCAGCGTTGTTCGCGGGACTGGGTCCTACGAGCAGTACTTC	CSVVRGTGSYEQYF
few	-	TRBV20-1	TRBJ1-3	TGCAGTGCTACTTCAGGGACCTCTGGAAACACCATATATTTT	CSATSGTSGNTIYF
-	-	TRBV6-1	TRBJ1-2	TGTGCCAGCAGTCGGAGGGGAAGGTACTATGGCTACACCTTC	CASSRRGRYYGYTF
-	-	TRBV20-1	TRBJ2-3	TGCAGTGCTAGAGATTTAGGGGGGCCTACCACAGATACGCAGTATTTT	CSARDLGGPTTDTQYF
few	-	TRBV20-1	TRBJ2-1	TGCAGCGCACTCCTCGGGGGTCGTGAGCAGTTCTTC	CSALLGGREQFF
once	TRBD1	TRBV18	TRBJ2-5	TGTGCCAGCTCACCACCCCCCAGGGGGCGAGAGACCCAGTACTTC	CASSPPPRGRETQYF
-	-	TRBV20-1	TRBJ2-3	TGCAGTGCTACGAGTGTAGATACGCAGTATTTT	CSATSVDTQYF
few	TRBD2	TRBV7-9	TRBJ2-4	TGTGCCAGCAGCTGGGGGGGGAGCGGGAGGAAAAACATTCAGTACTTC	CASSWGGSGRKNIQYF
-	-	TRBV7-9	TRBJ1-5	TGTGCCAGCAGCGCCGGTGGGGGGGGAAGCAATCAGCCCCAGCATTTT	CASSAGGGGSNQPQHF
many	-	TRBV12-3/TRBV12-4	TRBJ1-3	TGTGCCAGCAGCGCTATCCGGGCAGGAGGAAACACCATATATTTT	CASSAIRAGGNTIYF
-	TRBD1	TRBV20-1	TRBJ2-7	TGCAGTGCGGTACAGGGGGCGAACGAGCAGTACTTC	CSAVQGANEQYF
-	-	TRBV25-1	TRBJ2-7	TGTGCCAGCATGGACAACTCCTACGAGCAGTACTTC	CASMDNSYEQYF
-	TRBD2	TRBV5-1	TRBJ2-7	TGCGCCAGCAGCAGAATCCTAGCGGGCGAGCAGTACTTC	CASSRILAGEQYF
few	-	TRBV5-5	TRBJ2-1	TGTGCCAGCAGCCTAGGGGGGAATTCCTACAATGAGCAGTTCTTC	CASSLGGNSYNEQFF
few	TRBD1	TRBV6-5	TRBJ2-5	TGTGCCAGCAGTTACACCGGGACAGGGTTGGAGGAGACCCAGTACTTC	CASSYTGTGLEETQYF
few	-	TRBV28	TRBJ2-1	TGTGCCACAAGTTCAGGCTCAGGGAGTTTTGGTGAGCAGTTCTTC	CATSSGSGSFGEQFF
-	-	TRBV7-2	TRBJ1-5	TGTGCCAGCAGCCATGGGCAGGCCTTCGGGCCCCAGCATTTT	CASSHGQAFGPQHF
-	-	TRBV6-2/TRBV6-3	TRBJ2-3	TGTGCCAGCAGTGACCATCACACAGATACGCAGTATTTT	CASSDHHTDTQYF
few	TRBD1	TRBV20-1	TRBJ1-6	TGCAGTGCTAGAGGTACAGGGGGCCGTAGGGCCCTCCACTTT	CSARGTGGRRALHF
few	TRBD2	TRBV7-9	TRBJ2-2	TGTGCCAGCAGCGCCGGGAGGGAGTACGGGGAGCTGTTTTTT	CASSAGREYGELFF
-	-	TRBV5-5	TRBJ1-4	TGTGCCAGCAGCGCCCGACAGTTTAATGAAAAACTGTTTTTT	CASSARQFNEKLFF
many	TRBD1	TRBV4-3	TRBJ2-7	TGCGCCAGCAGCCATTCGACAGGGGACTACGAGCAGTACTTC	CASSHSTGDYEQYF
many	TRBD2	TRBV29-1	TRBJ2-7	TGCAGCGTTGAAGACGGGAGGGCCGGGGACGAGCAGTACTTC	CSVEDGRAGDEQYF
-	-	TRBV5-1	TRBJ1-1	TGCGCCAGCAGCTTGGGTCCGGCCGGGGAAGGCACTGAAGCTTTCTTT	CASSLGPAGEGTEAFF
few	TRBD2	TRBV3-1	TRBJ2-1	TGTGCCAGCAGCCATCTGGCGGGAGAAAATGAGCAGTTCTTC	CASSHLAGENEQFF
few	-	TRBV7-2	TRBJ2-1	TGTGCCAGCAGTGGGACGGCCTACAATGAGCAGTTCTTC	CASSGTAYNEQFF